The rows below give T cell receptor beta chains drawn from one sample of a study of T cell responses to AZD1222 COVID-19 vaccine. TCRdb keeps only in-frame clones here, not all; method: immunoSEQ multiplex PCR. The data show 170,000 or so clones, about nine tenths seen once. This sample comprised peripheral blood, obtained on day 0 of AZD1222 vaccination. These receptors came from an adult in good health. Both conserved end residues are part of each CDR3.

>TRBV29-1|TRBJ2-2
CSVILQINTGELFF
>TRBV2|TRBJ1-1
CASRVDSYTEAFF
>TRBV28|TRBJ1-4
CASSLKQEKLFF
>TRBV4-1|TRBJ1-2
CASSQDGQVYGYTF
>TRBV5-1|TRBJ1-2
CASSLGGAGTGEYPYGYTF
>TRBV3-1/TRBV3-2|TRBJ2-2
CASSQEYRYTGELFF
>TRBV5-1|TRBJ2-7
CASSLGLLAGGAYEQYF
>TRBV19|TRBJ1-2
CASTNPGGGGGYTF
>TRBV3-1/TRBV3-2|TRBJ2-7
CASSRTGYTKNEQYF
>TRBV3-1/TRBV3-2|TRBJ2-7
CASSQGRRSSYEQYF
>TRBV7-8|TRBJ1-5
CASSFGEGHFSNQPQHF
>TRBV7-9|TRBJ2-7
CATRGGPTYEQYF
>TRBV15|TRBJ1-1
CATSKTLLQGKDEAFF
>TRBV11-2|TRBJ1-2
CASSWDRGYGYTF
>TRBV5-6|TRBJ2-2
CASSFRLNTGELFF
>TRBV9|TRBJ1-2
CASSATGNAGYTF
>TRBV7-2|TRBJ2-7
CASSPMTGSNEQYF